This T cell receptor (beta chain) appears in the sequencing data of a study of T cell responses to AZD1222 COVID-19 vaccine. The V gene's germline CDR1 is SGDLS and CDR2 YYNGEE. CDR3 length: 15 residues. The V end lost 0 bases, the J end lost 7 bases, and 13 bases lay between the germline ends. General study points: Every sample of the repertoires postdated the peak T cell response.

Of note for this clone: The antigen remains unidentified. Within the sample, other DNA sequences also encode this same CDR3.

This table comes from immunoSEQ multiplex PCR, and its TCRdb copy is limited to in-frame clones, with some not included. The table shows about 130,000 clones, with roughly 90% occurring only once. V usage is TRBV9 and J usage is TRBJ1-4, with D tentatively TRBD1 (6 bases). The clonotype was recovered from an adult in good health. This material consisted of peripheral blood, taken on day 0 of AZD1222 vaccination. Here the CDR3 reads CASSVGAGGSEKLFF. In DNA form, the CDR3 reads TGTGCCAGCAGCGTAGGGGCGGGGGGCTCTGAAAAACTGTTTTTT.